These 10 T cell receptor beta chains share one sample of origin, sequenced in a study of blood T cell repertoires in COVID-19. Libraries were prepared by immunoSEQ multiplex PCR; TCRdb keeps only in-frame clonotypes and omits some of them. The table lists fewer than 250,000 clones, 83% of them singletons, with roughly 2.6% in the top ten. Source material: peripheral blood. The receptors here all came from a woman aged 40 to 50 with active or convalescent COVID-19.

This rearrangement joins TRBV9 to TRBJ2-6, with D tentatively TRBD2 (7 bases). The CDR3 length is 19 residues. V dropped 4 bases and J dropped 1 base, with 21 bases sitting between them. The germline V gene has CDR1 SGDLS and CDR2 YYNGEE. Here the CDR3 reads CASSQRGGSGRSGANVLTF. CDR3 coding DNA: TGTGCCAGCAGCCAAAGGGGGGGCAGCGGCAGATCTGGGGCCAACGTCCTGACTTTC.

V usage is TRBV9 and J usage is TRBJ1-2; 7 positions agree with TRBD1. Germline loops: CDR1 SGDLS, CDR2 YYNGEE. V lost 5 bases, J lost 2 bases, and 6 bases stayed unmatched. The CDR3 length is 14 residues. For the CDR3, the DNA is TGTGCCAGCAGGGCGGGACAGACAAACTATGGCTACACCTTC. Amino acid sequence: CASRAGQTNYGYTF.

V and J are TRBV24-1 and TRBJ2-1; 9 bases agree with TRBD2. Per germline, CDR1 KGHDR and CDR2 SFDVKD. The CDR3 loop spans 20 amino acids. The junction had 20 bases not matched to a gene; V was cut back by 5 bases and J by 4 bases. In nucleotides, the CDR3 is TGTGCCACCAGTGGCGCCCGTGCCGTAGCGGGAGTCCCGGAGTACAATGAGCAGTTCTTC. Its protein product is CATSGARAVAGVPEYNEQFF.

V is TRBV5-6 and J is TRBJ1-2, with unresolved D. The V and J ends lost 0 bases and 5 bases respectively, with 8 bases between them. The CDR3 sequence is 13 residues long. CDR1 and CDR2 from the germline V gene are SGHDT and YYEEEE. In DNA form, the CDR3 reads TGTGCCAGCAGCTTGGCCGGTCCTTATGGCTACACCTTC. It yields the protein CASSLAGPYGYTF.

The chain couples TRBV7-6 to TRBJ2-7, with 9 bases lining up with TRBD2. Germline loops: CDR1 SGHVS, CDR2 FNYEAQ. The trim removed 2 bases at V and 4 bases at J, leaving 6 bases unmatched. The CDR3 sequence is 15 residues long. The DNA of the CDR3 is TGTGCCAGCAGCTTACTAGCGGGGATTCAATACGAGCAGTACTTC. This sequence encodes CASSLLAGIQYEQYF.

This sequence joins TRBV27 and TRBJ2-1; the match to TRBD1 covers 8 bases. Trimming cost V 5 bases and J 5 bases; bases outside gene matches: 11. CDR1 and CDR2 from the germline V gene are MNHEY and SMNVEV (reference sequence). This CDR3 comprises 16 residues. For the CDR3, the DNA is TGTGCCAGCAGTCCACCGAGGCAGGGGGCCCACAATGAGCAGTTCTTC. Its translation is CASSPPRQGAHNEQFF.

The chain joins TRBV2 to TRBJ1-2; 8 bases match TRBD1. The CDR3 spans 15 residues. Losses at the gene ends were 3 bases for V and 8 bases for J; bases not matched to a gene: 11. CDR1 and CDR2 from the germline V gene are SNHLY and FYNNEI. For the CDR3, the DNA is TGTGCCAGCAGTGACCCACAGGGGGTCTTACGGGGCTACACCTTC. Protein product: CASSDPQGVLRGYTF. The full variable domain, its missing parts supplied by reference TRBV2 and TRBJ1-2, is EPEVTQTPSHQVTQMGQEVILRCVPISNHLYFYWYRQILGQKVEFLVSFYNNEISEKSEIFDDQFSVERPDGSNFTLKIRSTKLEDSAMYFCASSDPQGVLRGYTFGSGTRLTVV.

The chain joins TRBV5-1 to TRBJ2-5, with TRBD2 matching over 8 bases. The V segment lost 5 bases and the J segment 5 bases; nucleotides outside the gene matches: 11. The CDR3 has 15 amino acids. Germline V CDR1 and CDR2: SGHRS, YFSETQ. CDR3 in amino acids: CASRVGSGVGETQYF. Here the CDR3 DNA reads TGCGCCAGCAGGGTCGGTAGCGGGGTCGGGGAGACCCAGTACTTC.

CDR3 in DNA: TGTGCCAGCACCATACCCTCGGGGGGGTATGGCTACACCTTC. The encoded protein is CASTIPSGGYGYTF. V gene TRBV6-5 combines with J gene TRBJ1-2; tentative D call: TRBD1 (5 bases). The CDR3 is made up of 14 amino acids. Germline V lookup: CDR1 MNHEY, CDR2 SVGAGI. V lost 7 bases, J lost 5 bases, and 17 bases lay in between.

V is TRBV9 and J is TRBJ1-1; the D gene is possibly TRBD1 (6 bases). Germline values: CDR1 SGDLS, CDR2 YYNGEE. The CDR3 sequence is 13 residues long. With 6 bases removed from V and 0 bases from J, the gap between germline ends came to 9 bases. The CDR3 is CASNRVLNTEAFF. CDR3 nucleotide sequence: TGTGCCAGCAACAGGGTGCTGAACACTGAAGCTTTCTTT.